Listed below are T cell receptor beta chains from one sample, sequenced in a study of T-cell reconstitution after alpha-beta-depleted transplantation in children. One entry per CDR3 protein, called by TCRdb with MiXCR from the PCR reads. Among about 240,000 distinct CDR3 sequences listed, roughly 25% were seen once. Sequenced here: PBMCs, sampled before TCRalphabeta/CD19-depleted stem cell transplant. The receptors derive from a girl aged 2 to 10 with Fanconi anemia, due to receive a stem cell transplant. Each CDR3 is given with its conserved first and last residue. D genes are given only for firm matches. Only some rows state a clone size, as once, few, many or a class for expanded clones.

cdr3_nt cdr3_aa d_call cdr3_length j_call clone_size v_call
TGCAGTGCTAGGCAGTATGGACTAGCGGAATTCACCGGGGAGCTGTTTTTT CSARQYGLAEFTGELFF TRBD2 17 TRBJ2-2 few TRBV20-1
TGTGCCAGCAGTTACTCGGGGAGGACCGGGGAGCTGTTTTTT CASSYSGRTGELFF . 14 TRBJ2-2 few TRBV6-5
TGTGCCAGCAGTGCCGGGACAGGGAGGAACGAGCAGTACTTC CASSAGTGRNEQYF TRBD1 14 TRBJ2-7 few TRBV25-1
TGTGCCAGCAGCCAAGTACTCCGGGGGGGCAGGGAGCAGTTCTTC CASSQVLRGGREQFF TRBD2 15 TRBJ2-1 . TRBV4-2
TGTGCCACCAGCAGAGGGGGGGGAAGACTAGGATCCTACGAGCAGTACTTC CATSRGGGRLGSYEQYF TRBD2 17 TRBJ2-7 . TRBV15
TGCAGCGTTGAGCAGGGCACTAGTGAAGCTTTCTTT CSVEQGTSEAFF . 12 TRBJ1-1 . TRBV29-1
TGTGCTAGTGGTTTTAGGGATCGCTCCTACAATGAGCAGTTCTTC CASGFRDRSYNEQFF . 15 TRBJ2-1 many TRBV12-5
TGTGCCAGCAGTGGGTGGGCATTCACCTACGAGCAGTACTTC CASSGWAFTYEQYF . 14 TRBJ2-7 . TRBV7-9
TGTGCCAGCTCAGCCAGGACAGCACCGATGAACACTGAAGCTTTCTTT CASSARTAPMNTEAFF . 16 TRBJ1-1 few TRBV18
TGTGCCAGCATCCTAGCGGGAGGGGCGATAGGGACAGATACGCAGTATTTT CASILAGGAIGTDTQYF TRBD2 17 TRBJ2-3 many TRBV28
TGCAGTGCTAGTAATCCCGTGACAGGGTACTACAATGAGCAGTTCTTC CSASNPVTGYYNEQFF TRBD1 16 TRBJ2-1 . TRBV20-1
TGTGCCAGCAGCGTCAGTTCTAGCGGGAGGGAGGGAGAGACCCAGTACTTC CASSVSSSGREGETQYF TRBD2 17 TRBJ2-5 . TRBV28
TGTGCCAGCAGCGCCAGCCTAACAGGGTCCTACAATGAGCAGTTCTTC CASSASLTGSYNEQFF . 16 TRBJ2-1 . TRBV9
TGCAGTGTCCGCGGGGTTTTTAGTACGGTGGCCTACGAGCAGTACTTC CSVRGVFSTVAYEQYF . 16 TRBJ2-7 many TRBV20-1
TGTGCCAGCAGTTCCCTTCACGACAGGGCGGTTGTGGCAGCCCTATGGGGTACGCAGTATTTT CASSSLHDRAVVAALWGTQYF TRBD1 21 TRBJ2-3 many TRBV28
TGTGCCAGCAGCGTAATACCCGGCCAAGAGACCCAGTACTTC CASSVIPGQETQYF . 14 TRBJ2-5 . TRBV9
TGTGCCACCAGTGGGATTCAGACCGACCTATCCTACAATGAGCAGTTCTTC CATSGIQTDLSYNEQFF . 17 TRBJ2-1 many TRBV24-1
TGTGCCAGCAGCTTAACGAGTCTGGGGACCGGGGAGCTGTTTTTT CASSLTSLGTGELFF . 15 TRBJ2-2 . TRBV7-3
TGTGCCAGCATTGGTAGCGGGAAAGAGACCCAGTACTTC CASIGSGKETQYF TRBD2 13 TRBJ2-5 . TRBV28
TGCAGTCACCCCCGCCAACAGGGGATGGAGACCCAGTACTTC CSHPRQQGMETQYF TRBD1 14 TRBJ2-5 . TRBV20-1
TGCAGTGCTAGTCCCTCCCTGGAGCGGAACGAGCAGTACTTC CSASPSLERNEQYF . 14 TRBJ2-7 few TRBV20-1
TGTGCCAGCAGCTTAGCCCTAGCGGGAGGCTCCTCCTACAATGAGCAGTTCTTC CASSLALAGGSSYNEQFF TRBD2 18 TRBJ2-1 many TRBV7-8
TGCAGTGCGAGGTCCTTGAGGGCACCCCTCCACTTT CSARSLRAPLHF . 12 TRBJ1-6 . TRBV20-1
TGTGCCAGCAGCTTAACCGGAGAGCTCTCCGGGGAGCTGTTTTTT CASSLTGELSGELFF . 15 TRBJ2-2 . TRBV7-3
TGCAGTGCTAGAGATCTTTTAGCGGGAGTCTACAATGAGCAGTTCTTC CSARDLLAGVYNEQFF TRBD2 16 TRBJ2-1 few TRBV20-1
TGTGCCAGCAGCTTAACTCATCAGCCCCAGCATTTT CASSLTHQPQHF . 12 TRBJ1-5 many TRBV7-3
TGCAGCGTTGCCGGGCGATCTGTGCCGGGAGATACGCAGTATTTT CSVAGRSVPGDTQYF . 15 TRBJ2-3 few TRBV29-1
TGTGCCAGCAGCCAAGACCGGACAGGGGGTTCAGGAGAGACCCAGTACTTC CASSQDRTGGSGETQYF TRBD1 17 TRBJ2-5 many TRBV4-2
TGCGCCAGCAGCATGTCCACGGAGCTGTTTTTT CASSMSTELFF . 11 TRBJ2-2 many TRBV5-1
TGCAGCGTTGCCGGCCTAGTAGGGCGAGACGAGCAGTACTTC CSVAGLVGRDEQYF . 14 TRBJ2-7 few TRBV29-1
TGCGCCAGCAGCTTGGAGCACAGGGAGCCCTACAATGAGCAGTTCTTC CASSLEHREPYNEQFF . 16 TRBJ2-1 . TRBV5-1
TGTGCCAGCAGCTTAGTGGCGAACTACGAGCAGTACTTC CASSLVANYEQYF . 13 TRBJ2-7 few TRBV5-4
TGTGCCAGCACCCACCAAGGGTACGGGGACTCCACAGATACGCAGTATTTT CASTHQGYGDSTDTQYF . 17 TRBJ2-3 . TRBV28
TGTGCCATGCGATCGGGACTAGCGCCAGATACGCAGTATTTT CAMRSGLAPDTQYF TRBD2 14 TRBJ2-3 many TRBV10-3
TGCAGCGTTAGCCCGGGACCGAGAGACACTGAAGCTTTCTTT CSVSPGPRDTEAFF . 14 TRBJ1-1 . TRBV29-1
TGCAGCGTTGCGCAGGGGACAGGGTATCAGCCCCAGCATTTT CSVAQGTGYQPQHF TRBD1 14 TRBJ1-5 . TRBV29-1
TGTGCCAGCAGCCAAGCGACAGGGGTCAACATTCAGTACTTC CASSQATGVNIQYF TRBD1 14 TRBJ2-4 few TRBV4-2
TGTGCCAGCAGTGACAGCGGGGCGCGGTCCCAAGAGACCCAGTACTTC CASSDSGARSQETQYF TRBD2 16 TRBJ2-5 many TRBV6-1
TGCAGCGTGCACCGGGGGCAAGAGACCCAGTACTTC CSVHRGQETQYF . 12 TRBJ2-5 . TRBV29-1
TGTGCCAGCACCACTTTCTCCATTTTACCTAGCACAGATACGCAGTATTTT CASTTFSILPSTDTQYF . 17 TRBJ2-3 many TRBV27
TGCAGCGTTCGGACTAGCGGGAGGGCTAAGGGTGAGCAGTTCTTC CSVRTSGRAKGEQFF TRBD2 15 TRBJ2-1 few TRBV29-1
TGTGCAAGTCGCTCGAAGGCCCTGACAGGGCATAGCTCTGGAAACACCATATATTTT CASRSKALTGHSSGNTIYF . 19 TRBJ1-3 . TRBV12-2
TGTGCCAGCAGTTTACTTACAGACAATCAGCCCCAGCATTTT CASSLLTDNQPQHF . 14 TRBJ1-5 few TRBV28
TGTGCCAGCAGCAAGGTACGTGGGTCGCACTACCACTACAATGAGCAGTTCTTC CASSKVRGSHYHYNEQFF . 18 TRBJ2-1 . TRBV21-1
TGTGCCAGCAGCCCTAGACAGGCCTCCTCCTATGGCTACACCTTC CASSPRQASSYGYTF . 15 TRBJ1-2 . TRBV6-1
TGTGCCACGGAGCCGCAGGGTTCGAACACCGGGGAGCTGTTTTTT CATEPQGSNTGELFF . 15 TRBJ2-2 many TRBV10-3
TGTGCCAGCACAATATGGGGGGATCAGCCCCAGCATTTT CASTIWGDQPQHF . 13 TRBJ1-5 few TRBV12-3/TRBV12-4
TGTGCCATCAGTCTAGCGGTCTACAATGAGCAGTTCTTC CAISLAVYNEQFF TRBD2 13 TRBJ2-1 many TRBV10-3
TGCGCCAGCAGTAAAAGATTGGTTATAGAGGGAGGGCCCCATGAGCAGTTCTTC CASSKRLVIEGGPHEQFF TRBD2 18 TRBJ2-1 many TRBV5-1
TGTGCCAGCAGTGCATCTAGCCTGCTCTACGAGCAGTACTTC CASSASSLLYEQYF . 14 TRBJ2-7 many TRBV27
TGTGCCAGCAGCCACACACCGCGGGGGGTCAGCTACAATGAGCAGTTCTTC CASSHTPRGVSYNEQFF TRBD2 17 TRBJ2-1 few TRBV7-6
TGCAGTGCTCCCTTCACCGGGACAGGGTACTACGAGCAGTACTTC CSAPFTGTGYYEQYF TRBD1 15 TRBJ2-7 many TRBV20-1
TGTGCCAGCAGTCGATGGGGGACCTACGAGCAGTACTTC CASSRWGTYEQYF . 13 TRBJ2-7 many TRBV12-3/TRBV12-4
TGCAGTGCCATTCGACTAGCGCATAGCACAGATACGCAGTATTTT CSAIRLAHSTDTQYF TRBD2 15 TRBJ2-3 many TRBV20-1
TGCGCCAGCAGCGGCAGAGACACAGATACGCAGTATTTT CASSGRDTDTQYF . 13 TRBJ2-3 . TRBV5-1
TGTGCCAGCAGTCCCCTCTTGGAACGGAGCTCCTATAATTCACCCCTCCACTTT CASSPLLERSSYNSPLHF . 18 TRBJ1-6 . TRBV28
TGCAGCGTAGGTTTGCAGGCAGATACGCAGTATTTT CSVGLQADTQYF . 12 TRBJ2-3 many TRBV29-1
TGCAGTGCTAGGGGACTAGCGGGGTTCTACAATGAGCAGTTCTTC CSARGLAGFYNEQFF TRBD2 15 TRBJ2-1 . TRBV20-1
TGCGCCAGCAGCTTGGGAGGGCGGGAGCAGTACTTC CASSLGGREQYF . 12 TRBJ2-7 . TRBV5-1
TGTGCCAGCAGTGTTCTGGCCAAAAACATTCAGTACTTC CASSVLAKNIQYF . 13 TRBJ2-4 . TRBV2